Each of the 17 T cell receptor beta chains below was sequenced from the same sample in a study of beta chain features in type 1 diabetes. The study reverse transcribed the entire isolated RNA, so it sequenced expressed TCRB transcripts. Repertoires were generated with immunoSEQ multiplex PCR, while TCRdb's copy carries only in-frame clones and drops some. The sample records about 150,000 clones, just over 9% being singletons. The material sequenced was central memory CD4+ T cells from blood. These receptors originate from a young woman in good health.

This clone was observed a handful of times. The V gene is TRBV2, the J gene TRBJ2-3; D remains unclear. Trimming shortened V by 6 bases and J by 9 bases, and 10 bases separated the two germline ends. This CDR3 is 11 amino acids long. The germline V gene encodes CDR1 SNHLY and CDR2 FYNNEI. CDR3 sequence (DNA): TGTGCCAGCAGGCTTCTAGTAACGCAGTATTTT. Its translation: CASRLLVTQYF.

The J gene is TRBJ1-1, the V gene TRBV29-1; D is unclear. Germline V gene sequence: CDR1 SQVTM, CDR2 ANQGSEA. The CDR3 contains 14 residues. V gave up 5 bases and J gave up 0 bases, with 13 bases separating them. CDR3 sequence reads: CSVYHLKMNTEAFF. The DNA of the CDR3 is TGCAGCGTTTACCACTTGAAGATGAACACTGAAGCTTTCTTT.

This clone has more than one count but fewer than ten. CDR3 residues: CASSLGWSTYNEQFF. In nucleotides, the CDR3 is TGTGCCAGCAGCTTAGGGTGGAGCACCTACAATGAGCAGTTCTTC. The chain uses TRBV7-2 and TRBJ2-1; D unclear. The CDR3 totals 15 residues. The germline CDR1 and CDR2 sequences are SGHTA and FQGNSA. Trimming took 1 base from V and 2 from J, leaving 9 bases between them. The full variable domain, its missing parts supplied by reference TRBV7-2 and TRBJ2-1, is GAGVSQSPSNKVTEKGKDVELRCDPISGHTALYWYRQSLGQGLEFLIYFQGNSAPDKSGLPSDRFSAERTGGSVSTLTIQRTQQEDSAVYLCASSLGWSTYNEQFFGPGTRLTVL.

The J gene is TRBJ1-3, the V gene TRBV4-2; maybe TRBD1 (5 bases). Germline loops: CDR1 LGHNA, CDR2 YNFKEQ. This CDR3 has 16 residues. Trimming shortened V by 1 base and J by 2 bases, and 12 bases separated the two germline ends. The CDR3 coding sequence is TGTGCCAGCAGCCAAGGGGGGGAAGATCCTGGAAACACCATATATTTT. Encoded protein: CASSQGGEDPGNTIYF.

The table lists this clone with a few counts. The chain recombines TRBV18 with TRBJ2-7; 8 bases are a match to TRBD1. CDR3 length: 14 residues. The V gene's germline CDR1 is KGHSH and CDR2 LQKENI. After removal of 3 bases from V and 3 bases from J, the junction contained 4 bases not matched to a gene. CDR3 nucleotides: TGTGCCAGCTCACCGGACAGGGCACGCTACGAGCAGTACTTC. Translated: CASSPDRARYEQYF.

Only a few counts were recorded for this clone. CDR3: CASSSDSNYGYTF. Written as DNA, the CDR3 is TGTGCCAGCAGTTCGGACAGTAACTATGGCTACACCTTC. The chain joins TRBV5-4 to TRBJ1-2; D perhaps matches TRBD1 (6 bases). CDR1 SGHNT and CDR2 YYREEE come from the germline V gene (reference sequence). Trimming cost V 5 bases and J 1 base, with 9 bases left between them. There are 13 residues in the CDR3. The full variable domain, in which reference TRBV5-4 and TRBJ1-2 provide the parts outside the CDR3, is ETGVTQSPTHLIKTRGQQVTLRCSSQSGHNTVSWYQQALGQGPQFIFQYYREEENGRGNFPPRFSGLQFPNYSSELNVNALELDDSALYLCASSSDSNYGYTFGSGTRLTVV.

This clone has only a few counts. This chain joins TRBV29-1 and TRBJ2-7, with 10 bases fitting TRBD1. V gave up 4 bases and J gave up 10 bases; unmatched junction bases: 4. Germline V gene lookup returns CDR1 SQVTM and CDR2 ANQGSEA. The length of the CDR3 is 11 residues. CDR3 coding DNA: TGCAGCGTTGCGACAGGGGGCTACCAGTACTTC. Its translation: CSVATGGYQYF.

The V gene is TRBV5-1, the J gene TRBJ1-1, with D tentatively TRBD1 (6 bases). Germline V lookup: CDR1 SGHRS, CDR2 YFSETQ. V was clipped by 5 bases and J by 1 base, with 9 bases between them. The CDR3 loop spans 13 amino acids. CDR3 coding DNA: TGCGCCAGCAGAACACAGGGGAACACTGAAGCTTTCTTT. Protein sequence: CASRTQGNTEAFF.

The rearrangement joins TRBV19 to TRBJ2-4; tentative D call: TRBD1 (5 bases). V lost 0 bases and J lost 6, with 15 bases in between. This CDR3 has 16 residues. Germline V gene data show CDR1 as LNHDA and CDR2 as SQIVND (reference sequence). CDR3 in DNA: TGTGCCAGTAGTATAGATGCTAGGGGTGGCAGAAACATTCAGTACTTC. It encodes CASSIDARGGRNIQYF.

V usage is TRBV5-1 and J usage is TRBJ2-7; possible D gene TRBD1, 6 bases. V was trimmed by 4 bases and J by 4 bases, leaving 18 bases between them. This CDR3 spans 15 amino acids. Germline CDR1 is SGHRS and CDR2 is YFSETQ. CDR3 sequence reads: CASSAQGSNSYEQYF. The DNA for the CDR3 is TGCGCCAGCAGCGCACAGGGTTCCAACTCGTACGAGCAGTACTTC. The full variable domain, its missing parts supplied by reference TRBV5-1 and TRBJ2-7, is KAGVTQTPRYLIKTRGQQVTLSCSPISGHRSVSWYQQTPGQGLQFLFEYFSETQRNKGNFPGRFSGRQFSNSRSEMNVSTLELGDSALYLCASSAQGSNSYEQYFGPGTRLTVT.

Ten or more counts support this clone. The chain recombines TRBV30 with TRBJ2-1; 8 bases match TRBD1. V lost 5 bases to trimming and J lost 3 bases; unmatched junction nucleotides: 0. Germline CDR1 GTSNPN, CDR2 SVGIG (reference sequence). The CDR3 has 12 residues. Here the CDR3 DNA reads TGTGCCTGGGGGACAGGCTACAATGAGCAGTTCTTC. Translation: CAWGTGYNEQFF.

In this sample, this clone turned up a few times. The chain joins TRBV23-1 to TRBJ1-5; TRBD1 aligns across 10 bases. TRBV23-1 has ORF status, its function being uncertain. Losses at the gene ends were 0 bases for V and 2 bases for J; bases not matched to a gene: 7. The CDR3 spans 18 residues. The CDR3 DNA follows: TGCGCCAGCAGTCAATCTGACAGGGGGCTTTTCGGCAATCAGCCCCAGCATTTT. Translating gives CASSQSDRGLFGNQPQHF.

V and J are TRBV7-9 and TRBJ2-5; D might be TRBD1 (5 bases). This CDR3 has 13 amino acids. V lost 6 bases to trimming and J lost 3 bases, with 11 bases between them. CDR1 and CDR2 from the germline V gene are SEHNR and FQNEAQ (reference sequence). The CDR3 region has the DNA TGTGCCAGCAGTTCGACAGAGAAAGAGACCCAGTACTTC. Translating it yields CASSSTEKETQYF. Full variable domain (missing parts from reference TRBV7-9 and TRBJ2-5): DTGVSQNPRHKITKRGQNVTFRCDPISEHNRLYWYRQTLGQGPEFLTYFQNEAQLEKSRLLSDRFSAERPKGSFSTLEIQRTEQGDSAMYLCASSSTEKETQYFGPGTRLLVL.

This clone was observed a handful of times. This chain links TRBV27 with TRBJ2-7; no reliable D call. Germline V gives CDR1 MNHEY, CDR2 SMNVEV (reference sequence). Trimming removed 6 bases from V and 6 bases from J, with 18 bases in between. This CDR3 has 14 residues. The CDR3 reads CASRPTTPVAEQYF. The DNA of the CDR3 is TGTGCCAGCAGACCCACAACCCCAGTCGCCGAGCAGTACTTC.

There are a few counts of this clone. The chain uses TRBV29-1 and TRBJ2-3; 8 nucleotides align to TRBD2. Germline V lookup: CDR1 SQVTM, CDR2 ANQGSEA. The CDR3 totals 15 residues. The trim removed 2 bases at V and 1 base at J, leaving 5 bases unmatched. The DNA of the CDR3 is TGCAGCGTTGAAACAGCGGGAGTCCGCACAGATACGCAGTATTTT. Translation: CSVETAGVRTDTQYF.

This clone turned up a few times. V and J are TRBV5-1 and TRBJ1-2; 7 bases fit TRBD1. The ends lost 3 bases at V and 2 bases at J; junction bases unmatched: 1. The CDR3 is made up of 13 amino acids. Per the germline V gene, CDR1 is SGHRS and CDR2 is YFSETQ. The CDR3 bases are TGCGCCAGCAGCTCGGGACAGAACTATGGCTACACCTTC. This translates into CASSSGQNYGYTF.

A few counts support this clone. The chain employs TRBV18 and TRBJ2-7; D perhaps matches TRBD1 (6 bases). The V end lost 4 bases, the J end lost 5 bases, and 12 bases lay between the germline ends. The CDR3 runs to 13 residues. In germline, CDR1 is KGHSH, CDR2 LQKENI. CDR3 nucleotide sequence: TGTGCCAGCTCACTTAACAGGGACCACGAGCAGTACTTC. Its translation is CASSLNRDHEQYF.